The entry below describes one TCR beta chain. This CDR3 comprises 16 residues. Germline trimming cut 5 bases from V and 2 bases from J; bases unmatched to any gene: 11. Primed by a sample-barcoded 5' primer and a J-beta primer mix, a second PCR proceeded for about 6 to 12 cycles. MiXCR, applied by TCRdb to the 5' RACE reads, yields one record per CDR3 protein. The sample carries 660,000 or so distinct CDR3 sequences, approximately 59% recorded once. The data were taken from a study of blood T cells in healthy people across ages. What was sequenced was blood. This receptor was identified in a man aged 55-75 years in good health. The chain links TRBV12-3 or TRBV12-4 to TRBJ2-5, with 7 positions matching TRBD1. DNA for the CDR3: TGTGCCAGCAGTCCGCGGACAGGTCGGGGTCAAGAGACCCAGTACTTC. The encoded protein is CASSPRTGRGQETQYF.